The source of this T cell receptor beta chain is a study of T-cell reconstitution after alpha-beta-depleted transplantation in children. Unique molecular identifiers were used in preparing the TCRbeta library. From the PCR reads, TCRdb called clonotypes with MiXCR, one entry per CDR3 protein. The sample contains 150,000 to 250,000 distinct CDR3 sequences, 6.3% of which appear only once. Whole-study results and caveats: By one year post-transplant, T-cell counts and diversity largely arose from T cells that were newly produced.

This clonotype was detected many times. The antigen remains unidentified. This CDR3 has 15 residues. Trimming took off 6 bases at V and 0 bases at J, with 14 bases between the two ends. The sequence came from a girl under three years old with combined immunodeficiency, due to receive a stem cell transplant. The rearrangement joins TRBV12-3 or TRBV12-4 to TRBJ1-1; D remains unclear. The sequencing here drew on PBMCs, taken before TCRalphabeta/CD19-depleted stem cell transplant. The CDR3 coding sequence is TGTGCCAGCAGCCCTAGCCCGTTTATGAACACTGAAGCTTTCTTT. Amino acid sequence: CASSPSPFMNTEAFF.